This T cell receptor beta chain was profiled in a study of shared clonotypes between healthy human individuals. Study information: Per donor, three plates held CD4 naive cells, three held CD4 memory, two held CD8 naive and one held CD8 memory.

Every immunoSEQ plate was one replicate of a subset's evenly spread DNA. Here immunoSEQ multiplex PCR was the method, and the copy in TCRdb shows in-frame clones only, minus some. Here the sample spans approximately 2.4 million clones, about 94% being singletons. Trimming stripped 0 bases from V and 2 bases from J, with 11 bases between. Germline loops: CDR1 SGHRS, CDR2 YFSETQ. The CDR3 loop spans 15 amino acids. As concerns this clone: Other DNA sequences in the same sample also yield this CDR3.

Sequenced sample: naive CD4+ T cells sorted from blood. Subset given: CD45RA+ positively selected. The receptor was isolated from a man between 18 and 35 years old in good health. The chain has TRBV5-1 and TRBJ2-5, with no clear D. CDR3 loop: CASSLEGFGQETQYF. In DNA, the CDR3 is TGCGCCAGCAGCTTGGAGGGCTTCGGGCAAGAGACCCAGTACTTC.